What follows describes a single T cell receptor beta chain. Its specificity is unknown. CDR1 MDHEN and CDR2 SYDVKM come from the germline V gene. The CDR3 runs to 12 residues. Trimming took off 6 bases at V and 4 bases at J, with 10 bases between the two ends. This entry comes from a study of beta chain features in type 1 diabetes. Since all of the isolated RNA was reverse transcribed, expressed TCRB transcripts were what got sequenced. Clones were sequenced by immunoSEQ multiplex PCR, and TCRdb holds only the in-frame ones, with some missing. The sample includes more than 150,000 clones, about 9% of them seen just once. Broader study findings: All four CD4+ subsets from Type 1 diabetes patients carried moderately but significantly shorter TCRB CDR3s. PCR might favor shorter templates, equally in patients and controls. Type 1 diabetes patients showed fewer insertions and more deletions at VDJ junctions.

The source is a woman in her twenties or thirties with type 1 diabetes. The specimen sequenced was central memory CD4+ T cells from blood. The rearrangement uses TRBV28 and TRBJ2-7; maybe TRBD1 (5 bases). CDR3 in amino acids: CASRPGFYEQYF. The CDR3 region has the DNA TGTGCCAGCAGGCCAGGGTTTTACGAGCAGTACTTC.